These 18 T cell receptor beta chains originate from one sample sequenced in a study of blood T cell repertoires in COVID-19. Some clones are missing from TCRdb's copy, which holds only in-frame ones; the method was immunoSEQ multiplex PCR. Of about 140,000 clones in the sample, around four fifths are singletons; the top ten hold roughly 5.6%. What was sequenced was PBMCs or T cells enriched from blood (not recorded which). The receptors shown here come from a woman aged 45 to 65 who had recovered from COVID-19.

The CDR3 here is CASSEARLAGGPDTQYF. Written as DNA, the CDR3 is TGTGCCAGCAGTGAGGCCCGACTAGCGGGGGGCCCAGATACGCAGTATTTT. The chain carries TRBV2 and TRBJ2-3, with 13 bases matching TRBD2. The germline V gene has CDR1 SNHLY and CDR2 FYNNEI. The CDR3 is 17 residues long. V gave up 3 bases and J gave up 4 bases; unmatched junction bases: 7.

The CDR3 reads CASSEDRGNQETQYF. CDR3 nucleotide sequence: TGTGCCAGCAGTGAAGACAGGGGAAACCAAGAGACCCAGTACTTC. The rearrangement joins TRBV6-1 to TRBJ2-5, with 7 positions matching TRBD1. The V gene's germline CDR1 is MNHNS and CDR2 SASEGT. V lost 1 base to trimming and J lost 0 bases; unmatched junction nucleotides: 2. This CDR3 has 15 amino acids.

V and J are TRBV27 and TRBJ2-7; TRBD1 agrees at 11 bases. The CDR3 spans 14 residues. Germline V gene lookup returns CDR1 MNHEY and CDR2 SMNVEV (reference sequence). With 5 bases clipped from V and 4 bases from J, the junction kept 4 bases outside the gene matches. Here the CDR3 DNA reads TGTGCCAGCAGTCCGGACAGGGGGCTATACGAGCAGTACGTC. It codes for CASSPDRGLYEQYV.

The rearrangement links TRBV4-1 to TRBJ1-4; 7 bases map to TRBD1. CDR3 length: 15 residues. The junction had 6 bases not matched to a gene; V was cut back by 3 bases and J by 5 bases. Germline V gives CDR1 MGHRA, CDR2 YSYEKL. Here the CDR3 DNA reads TGCGCCAGCAGCCAGGGGACAGTCCGGAATGAAAAACTGTTTTTT. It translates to CASSQGTVRNEKLFF.

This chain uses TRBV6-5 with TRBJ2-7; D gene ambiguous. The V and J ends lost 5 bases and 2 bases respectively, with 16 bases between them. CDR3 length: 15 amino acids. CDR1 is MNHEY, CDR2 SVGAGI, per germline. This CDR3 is CASSPEVVPTYEQYF. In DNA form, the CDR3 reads TGTGCCAGCAGTCCCGAGGTGGTACCGACCTACGAGCAGTACTTC.

The CDR3 sequence: CASSSGTGAVYEQYV. The CDR3 nucleotides read TGTGCCAGCAGCTCCGGGACAGGTGCTGTCTACGAGCAGTACGTC. The chain employs TRBV5-5 and TRBJ2-7, with 8 bases lining up with TRBD1. This CDR3 is 15 amino acids long. CDR1 SGHKS and CDR2 YYEKEE come from the germline V gene (reference sequence). With V trimmed by 3 bases and J by 3 bases, 8 bases remained unmatched.

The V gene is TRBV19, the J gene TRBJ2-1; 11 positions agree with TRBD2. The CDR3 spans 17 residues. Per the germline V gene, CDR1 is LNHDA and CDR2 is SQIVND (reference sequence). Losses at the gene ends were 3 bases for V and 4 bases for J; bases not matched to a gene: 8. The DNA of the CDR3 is TGTGCCAGTAGTATTAACTCTCTAGCGGGGGGTTACAATGAGCAGTTCTTC. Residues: CASSINSLAGGYNEQFF. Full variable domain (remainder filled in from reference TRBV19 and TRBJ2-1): DGGITQSPKYLFRKEGQNVTLSCEQNLNHDAMYWYRQDPGQGLRLIYYSQIVNDFQKGDIAEGYSVSREKKESFPLTVTSAQKNPTAFYLCASSINSLAGGYNEQFFGPGTRLTVL.

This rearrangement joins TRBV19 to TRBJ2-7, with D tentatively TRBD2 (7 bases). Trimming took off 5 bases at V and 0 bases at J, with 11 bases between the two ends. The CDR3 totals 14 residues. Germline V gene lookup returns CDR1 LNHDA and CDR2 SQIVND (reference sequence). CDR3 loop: CASSGGGPSYEQYF. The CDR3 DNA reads TGTGCCAGTAGTGGGGGGGGGCCCTCCTACGAGCAGTACTTC.

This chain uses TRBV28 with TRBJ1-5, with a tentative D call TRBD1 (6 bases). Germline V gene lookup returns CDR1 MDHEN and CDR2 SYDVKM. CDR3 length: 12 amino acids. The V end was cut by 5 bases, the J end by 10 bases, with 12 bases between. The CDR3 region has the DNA TGTGCCAGCAGTACCACAGGGATCCCCCAGCATTTT. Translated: CASSTTGIPQHF.

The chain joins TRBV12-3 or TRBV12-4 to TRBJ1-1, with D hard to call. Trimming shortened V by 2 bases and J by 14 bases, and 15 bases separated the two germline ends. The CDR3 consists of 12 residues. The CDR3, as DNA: TGTGCCAGCAGTTTATCGGGGTACGGATCCTTCTTT. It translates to CASSLSGYGSFF.

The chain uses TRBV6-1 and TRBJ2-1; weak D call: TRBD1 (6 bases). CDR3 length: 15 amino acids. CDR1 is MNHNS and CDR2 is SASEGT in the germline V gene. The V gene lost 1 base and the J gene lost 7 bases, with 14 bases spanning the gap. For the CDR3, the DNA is TGTGCCAGCAGTGAAGGTAGGGGGATAGAAAATGAGCAGTTCTTC. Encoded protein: CASSEGRGIENEQFF.

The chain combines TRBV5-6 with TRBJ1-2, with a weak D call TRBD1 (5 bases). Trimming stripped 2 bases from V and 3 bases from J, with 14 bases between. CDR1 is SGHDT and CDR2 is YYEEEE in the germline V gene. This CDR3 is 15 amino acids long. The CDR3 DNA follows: TGTGCCAGCAGCTTATACCCAGGGAAGGACTATGGCTACACCTTC. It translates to CASSLYPGKDYGYTF.

CDR3 in amino acids: CASSLGGTANIQYF. In DNA form, the CDR3 reads TGCGCCAGCAGCTTGGGGGGGACAGCGAACATTCAGTACTTC. The rearrangement joins TRBV5-1 to TRBJ2-4, with 7 bases aligning to TRBD1. The germline V gene encodes CDR1 SGHRS and CDR2 YFSETQ. The CDR3 extends over 14 amino acids. V shed 0 bases, J shed 7 bases, and the junction held 4 bases outside the gene matches.

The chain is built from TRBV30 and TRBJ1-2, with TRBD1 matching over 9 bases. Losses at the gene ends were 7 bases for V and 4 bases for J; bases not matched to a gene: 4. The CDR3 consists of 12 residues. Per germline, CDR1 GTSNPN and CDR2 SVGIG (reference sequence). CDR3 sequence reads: CASGQGPYGYTF. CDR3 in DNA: TGTGCCTCGGGACAGGGTCCCTATGGCTACACCTTC. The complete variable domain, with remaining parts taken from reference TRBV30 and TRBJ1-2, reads SQTIHQWPATLVQPVGSPLSLECTVEGTSNPNLYWYRQAAGRGLQLLFYSVGIGQISSEVPQNLSASRPQDRQFILSSKKLLLSDSGFYLCASGQGPYGYTFGSGTRLTVV.

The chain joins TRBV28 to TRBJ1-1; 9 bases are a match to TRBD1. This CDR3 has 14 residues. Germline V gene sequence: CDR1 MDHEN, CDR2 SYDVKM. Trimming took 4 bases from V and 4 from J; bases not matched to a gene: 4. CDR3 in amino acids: CASSYPTGGTEAFF. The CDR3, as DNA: TGTGCCAGCAGTTACCCGACAGGGGGCACTGAAGCTTTCTTT.

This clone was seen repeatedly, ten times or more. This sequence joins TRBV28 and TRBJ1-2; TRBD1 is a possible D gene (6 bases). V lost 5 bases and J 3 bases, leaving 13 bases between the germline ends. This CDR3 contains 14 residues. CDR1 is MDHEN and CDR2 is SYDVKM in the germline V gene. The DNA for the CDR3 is TGTGCCAGCAGTCTGGCGGGGGCACACTATGGCTACACCTTC. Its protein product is CASSLAGAHYGYTF.

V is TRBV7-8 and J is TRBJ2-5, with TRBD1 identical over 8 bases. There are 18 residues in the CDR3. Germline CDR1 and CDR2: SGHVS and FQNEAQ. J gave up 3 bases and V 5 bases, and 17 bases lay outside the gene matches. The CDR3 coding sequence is TGTGCCAGCAGCCCCTACCGACTGTCCCGGGACAGGAAAGAGACCCAGTACTTC. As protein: CASSPYRLSRDRKETQYF.

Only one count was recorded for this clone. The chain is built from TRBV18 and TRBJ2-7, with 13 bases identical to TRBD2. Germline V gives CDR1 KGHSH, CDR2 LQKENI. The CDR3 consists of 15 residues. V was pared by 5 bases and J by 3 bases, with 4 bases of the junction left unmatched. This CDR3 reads CASSTGTSGVYEQYF. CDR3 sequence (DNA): TGTGCCAGCTCAACAGGGACTAGCGGGGTCTACGAGCAGTACTTC.